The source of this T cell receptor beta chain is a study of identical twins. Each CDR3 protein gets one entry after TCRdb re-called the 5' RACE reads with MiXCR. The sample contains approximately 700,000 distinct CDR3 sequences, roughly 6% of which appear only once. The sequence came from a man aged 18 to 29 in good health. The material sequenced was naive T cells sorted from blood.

The DNA for the CDR3 is TGTGCCAGCAGCTTTGGGGTGATCAATGAGCAGTTCTTC. This sequence encodes CASSFGVINEQFF. This chain uses TRBV7-9 with TRBJ2-1; D is unclear. Germline CDR1 and CDR2: SEHNR and FQNEAQ (reference sequence). The CDR3 is made up of 13 amino acids. The V end was cut by 3 bases, the J end by 6 bases, with 9 bases between.